This entry lists 24 T cell receptor beta chains sequenced from one sample in a study of response to subunit inactivated influenza vaccine (dated by TCRdb to about 2018). The library was obtained by RT-PCR. Sequenced on an Illumina HiSeq 2500. TCRdb reran the public reads through fastp at Q25 and MiXCR, keeping productive beta chains. A single entry per CDR3 protein holds the most common genes and DNA from its merged rows. A total of around 490,000 distinct CDR3 sequences appear in this sample, about 7.6% of them only once. Jointly, the top ten make up roughly 13% of the sample. The sample consisted of PBMCs from blood, taken around 25 months after vaccination. These receptors all stem from a man aged 45 to 75 who received an inactivated influenza vaccine. Donor details come from another sample of the same person, matched by shared clones.

This clonotype has at least ten counts. The chain employs TRBV27 and TRBJ2-7; weak D call: TRBD2 (5 bases). CDR1 and CDR2 from the germline V gene are MNHEY and SMNVEV (reference sequence). The V end lost 6 bases, the J end lost 4 bases, and 19 bases lay between the germline ends. The CDR3 extends over 15 amino acids. CDR3 sequence (DNA): TGTGCCAGCAGCCCACCTGGTGGGAGAAGGTACGAGCAGTACTTC. Protein sequence: CASSPPGGRRYEQYF.

V is TRBV30 and J is TRBJ1-5, with TRBD1 identical over 7 bases. Germline lookup yields CDR1 GTSNPN and CDR2 SVGIG (reference sequence). The CDR3 contains 13 residues. The trim removed 3 bases at V and 7 bases at J, leaving 6 bases unmatched. CDR3 sequence: CAWSVIRGQPQHF. DNA of the CDR3: TGTGCCTGGAGCGTAATCAGGGGGCAGCCCCAGCATTTT.

The chain joins TRBV15 to TRBJ1-1; 7 nucleotides match TRBD1. CDR1 and CDR2 (germline): LNHNV, YYDKDF (reference sequence). This CDR3 spans 18 amino acids. V trimming: 4 bases; J trimming: 1 base; junction bases outside the gene matches: 15. CDR3 residues: CATSIQGGDGLKNTEAFF. The CDR3 DNA follows: TGTGCCACCAGCATCCAGGGGGGGGACGGACTGAAGAACACTGAAGCTTTCTTT.

The V gene is TRBV29-1, the J gene TRBJ2-3; D ambiguous. The CDR3 consists of 11 residues. CDR1 and CDR2 (germline): SQVTM, ANQGSEA. V was trimmed by 5 bases and J by 5 bases, leaving 8 bases between them. The CDR3 coding sequence is TGCAGCGTTCTTACGGGAGATACGCAGTATTTT. Amino acids: CSVLTGDTQYF.

This clonotype was seen many times. This chain joins TRBV12-3 or TRBV12-4 and TRBJ1-2, with D perhaps TRBD1 (5 bases). CDR3 length: 17 residues. V was pared by 4 bases and J by 2 bases, with 20 bases between. The CDR3 protein is CASSSIDSKSINYGYTF. The CDR3 DNA sequence: TGTGCCAGCAGTTCTATTGACAGTAAATCGATCAACTATGGCTACACCTTC.

The chain is built from TRBV27 and TRBJ2-2; 12 bases agree with TRBD2. J lost 2 bases, V lost 4 bases, and 5 bases had no gene match. Germline CDR1 MNHEY, CDR2 SMNVEV (reference sequence). The CDR3 spans 17 residues. The CDR3 loop reads CASSWLAGGENTGELFF. The CDR3 DNA reads as TGTGCCAGCAGTTGGCTAGCGGGAGGGGAAAACACCGGGGAGCTGTTTTTT.

This clonotype has a handful of counts. V gene TRBV29-1 combines with J gene TRBJ1-2; D is unclear. Trimming removed 4 bases at V and 6 bases at J, with 12 bases between. Germline V gene lookup returns CDR1 SQVTM and CDR2 ANQGSEA. This CDR3 contains 12 residues. The CDR3 sequence: CSVVGVWDGYTF. The CDR3 coding sequence is TGCAGCGTTGTGGGAGTTTGGGATGGCTACACCTTC. Supplemented by reference TRBV29-1 and TRBJ1-2, the full variable domain reads SAVISQKPSRDICQRGTSLTIQCQVDSQVTMMFWYRQQPGQSLTLIATANQGSEATYESGFVIDKFPISRPNLTFSTLTVSNMSPEDSSIYLCSVVGVWDGYTFGSGTRLTVV.

This clonotype was counted at least ten times. The chain links TRBV20-1 to TRBJ1-2; 7 nucleotides match TRBD1. Germline CDR1 is DFQATT and CDR2 is SNEGSKA (reference sequence). Trimming took 1 base from V and 10 from J; bases not matched to a gene: 9. CDR3 length equals 13 residues. The CDR3 bases are TGCAGTGCTAGAGGCCGCGACAGGGAGACCTACACCTTC. Translated, it gives CSARGRDRETYTF.

This clonotype was found a few times. The chain joins TRBV9 to TRBJ2-2; unclear D gene. Trimming shortened V by 0 bases and J by 0 bases, and 9 bases separated the two germline ends. Germline CDR1 reads SGDLS; CDR2 reads YYNGEE. The length of the CDR3 is 16 residues. CDR3 amino acids: CASSVDLGTNTGELFF. In DNA, the CDR3 is TGTGCCAGCAGCGTAGACCTGGGAACGAACACCGGGGAGCTGTTTTTT.

This clonotype was detected ten times or more. V is TRBV11-2 and J is TRBJ2-2; 7 bases align to TRBD2. Per the germline V gene, CDR1 is SGHAT and CDR2 is FQNNGV. The CDR3 runs 14 residues. Trimming removed 5 bases from V and 7 bases from J; junction bases left unmatched: 7. The CDR3 nucleotides read TGTGCCAGCAGCCCCCCCGCGGGAGTCGGGGAGCTGTTTTTT. Amino acid sequence: CASSPPAGVGELFF.

This clonotype turned up a few times. The chain is built from TRBV3-1 and TRBJ2-4; no clear D. The CDR3 contains 14 residues. The V gene lost 3 bases and the J gene lost 3 bases, with 9 bases spanning the gap. Germline assignment: CDR1 LGHDT and CDR2 YNNKEL (reference sequence). In DNA form, the CDR3 reads TGTGCCAGCAGCCATGGACCGAACAAAAACATTCAGTACTTC. Its protein product is CASSHGPNKNIQYF.

This clonotype was recorded many times. This chain links TRBV20-1 with TRBJ2-2, with 10 nucleotides matching TRBD2. V trimming: 4 bases; J trimming: 3 bases; junction bases outside the gene matches: 5. This CDR3 has 15 residues. From germline, CDR1 is DFQATT and CDR2 SNEGSKA (reference sequence). CDR3 bases: TGCAGTGCTAAAAGGACTAGCGGAGACACCGGGGAGCTGTTTTTT. Its translation is CSAKRTSGDTGELFF.

The V gene is TRBV28, the J gene TRBJ2-7, with a tentative D call TRBD2 (6 bases). Per the germline V gene, CDR1 is MDHEN and CDR2 is SYDVKM. The CDR3 totals 15 residues. The ends were cut back, 3 bases at V and 0 bases at J, with 12 bases in the middle. In DNA, the CDR3 is TGTGCCAGCAGTTTGGCTAGCGAGAGCTCCTACGAGCAGTACTTC. Translation gives CASSLASESSYEQYF.

With respect to this clonotype: The junction shows a germline mismatch at one end, possibly a read error. The chain employs TRBV12-3 or TRBV12-4 and TRBJ2-1; 10 bases agree with TRBD2. This CDR3 region has 15 residues. CDR3 residues: CVSSSVSGGFREQFF. CDR3 nucleotides: TGTGTCAGCAGTTCAGTTAGCGGGGGGTTTCGTGAGCAGTTCTTC.

This clonotype was found a few times. The chain recombines TRBV6-6 with TRBJ2-2; the D is unclear. CDR3 length: 12 residues. Germline values: CDR1 MNHNY, CDR2 SVGAGI (reference sequence). Trimming stripped 3 bases from V and 9 bases from J, with 8 bases between. The CDR3 is CASSYVGRELFF. In DNA form, the CDR3 reads TGTGCCAGCAGTTATGTGGGTCGGGAGCTGTTTTTT.

This clonotype came up a few times. This chain connects TRBV9 to TRBJ2-3, with D uncertain. Trimming cost V 0 bases and J 5 bases, with 4 bases left between them. Germline V CDR1 and CDR2: SGDLS, YYNGEE. This CDR3 has 12 amino acids. The CDR3 reads CASSVGKDTQYF. CDR3 nucleotide sequence: TGTGCCAGCAGCGTAGGGAAAGATACGCAGTATTTT.

Turning to this clonotype: A much more abundant neighbour one base away suggests this may be a read error. V gene TRBV24-1 combines with J gene TRBJ2-1; D is unclear. The germline gives CDR1 KGHDR, CDR2 SFDVKD. V was cut by 12 bases and J by 8 bases, with 13 bases left in between. The length of the CDR3 is 11 residues. The CDR3 is CASASLDEQFF. The CDR3 DNA follows: TGTGCCTCGGCTAGTCTCGATGAGCAGTTCTTC.

The chain uses TRBV4-1 and TRBJ1-5; no definite D call. V was cut by 3 bases and J by 4 bases, with 10 bases left in between. The CDR3 extends over 14 amino acids. CDR1 MGHRA and CDR2 YSYEKL come from the germline V gene. The CDR3 sequence is CASSHGPRNQPQHF. The DNA for the CDR3 is TGCGCCAGCAGCCATGGGCCGCGTAATCAGCCCCAGCATTTT.

This clonotype has a handful of counts. The rearrangement joins TRBV27 to TRBJ2-7, with TRBD2 matching 7 bases. The CDR3 extends over 14 amino acids. CDR1 and CDR2 (germline): MNHEY, SMNVEV (reference sequence). J lost 4 bases, V lost 5 bases, and 8 bases had no gene match. Here the CDR3 DNA reads TGTGCCAGCAGTACCGGGACTATCATTTACGAGCAGTACTTC. It translates to CASSTGTIIYEQYF.

This clonotype was picked up many times. The rearrangement links TRBV5-6 to TRBJ1-5, with a possible D match to TRBD1 (5 bases). The CDR3 has 16 amino acids. The germline V and J ends were trimmed by 1 base and 1 base, with 12 bases remaining between them. Germline CDR1 is SGHDT and CDR2 is YYEEEE. For the CDR3, the DNA is TGTGCCAGCAGCTTGTGGGCAGGGATAAGCAATCAGCCCCAGCATTTT. Translating it yields CASSLWAGISNQPQHF.

This clonotype was found a few times. The chain recombines TRBV5-1 with TRBJ1-2; TRBD1 is a possible D gene (5 bases). Between the trimmed V and J ends, which lost 0 bases and 2 bases, there was a span of 11 bases. Germline V lookup: CDR1 SGHRS, CDR2 YFSETQ. The CDR3 length is 15 residues. CDR3 nucleotides: TGCGCCAGCAGCTTGGGGGCGGACAACAACTATGGCTACACCTTC. It encodes CASSLGADNNYGYTF. Full variable domain (outside the CDR3, taken from reference TRBV5-1 and TRBJ1-2): KAGVTQTPRYLIKTRGQQVTLSCSPISGHRSVSWYQQTPGQGLQFLFEYFSETQRNKGNFPGRFSGRQFSNSRSEMNVSTLELGDSALYLCASSLGADNNYGYTFGSGTRLTVV.

This clonotype has ten or more counts. The chain joins TRBV11-2 to TRBJ1-3; 7 bases line up with TRBD1. The length of the CDR3 is 15 residues. Germline CDR1 is SGHAT and CDR2 is FQNNGV. J lost 4 bases, V lost 3 bases, and 6 bases had no gene match. This CDR3 is CASSLSRGSGNTIYF. The CDR3 coding sequence is TGTGCCAGCAGCTTGTCCAGGGGGTCAGGAAACACCATATATTTT.

This clonotype was detected only a few times. CDR3 nucleotides: TGTGCCAGCAGCTCCTCGGGACAGGGGCGTCGAGAGACCCAGTACTTC. This encodes CASSSSGQGRRETQYF. This rearrangement joins TRBV12-3 or TRBV12-4 to TRBJ2-5, with 10 bases matching TRBD1. The V and J ends lost 6 bases and 4 bases, in that order; junction bases with no gene match: 11. This CDR3 has 16 amino acids.

This clonotype was detected ten times or more. The chain is built from TRBV29-1 and TRBJ2-1, with D unclear. The CDR3 totals 15 residues. V was cut by 0 bases and J by 5 bases, with 14 bases left in between. Germline CDR1 is SQVTM and CDR2 is ANQGSEA. This chain's CDR3 is CSVEDRWAADNEQFF. In DNA, the CDR3 is TGCAGCGTTGAAGATCGGTGGGCGGCAGACAATGAGCAGTTCTTC.